This T cell receptor (beta chain) was captured in a study of blood T cells in healthy people across ages. Study-wide results and limits: Measured against age, TCR beta diversity per million T cells decreased in a roughly linear manner. The long-lived group displayed more naive CD4+ cells, plus higher diversity, than the aged donors did.

Comments on this clonotype: Antigen unknown.

Alongside a J-beta primer mix, a sample-barcoded 5' primer served in a second PCR lasting about 7 to 12 cycles. Through a template-switch adaptor with 12 random nucleotides, each cDNA molecule received a tag. TCRdb fed the 5' RACE reads into MiXCR, producing one record per CDR3 protein. Of some 1 million distinct CDR3 sequences listed, 40% to 50% are singletons. Trimming at V came to 0 bases and at J to 0 bases, leaving 11 bases not matched to a gene. Germline values: CDR1 DFQATT, CDR2 SNEGSKA (reference sequence). The CDR3 consists of 18 residues. The chain joins TRBV20-1 to TRBJ2-1; 7 nucleotides align to TRBD2. The specimen was blood. The source is a woman aged 55-69 years in good health. DNA of the CDR3: TGCAGTGCTAGAGATCGAAGGGCGGGAGACTTCTCCTACAATGAGCAGTTCTTC. Amino acids: CSARDRRAGDFSYNEQFF.